This entry lists 24 T cell receptor beta chains sequenced from one sample in a study of OX40 agonist ivuxolimab in advanced cancers. The method behind the library was the immunoSEQ multiplex PCR assay. TCRdb carries this immuneACCESS record with in-frame sequences only. Its versions omit some clonotypes, under half of them owing to an unresolved V gene in the studies checked, with the rest unexplained. Here the sample has approximately 10,000 clones; roughly 69% occur a single time. The ten largest account for roughly 46% of the sample. This sample comprised CD4+ or CD8+ T cells sorted from blood, obtained in a trial of the OX40 agonist ivuxolimab. The receptors were gathered from an adult with an advanced solid tumor such as melanoma, head and neck, liver or kidney cancer.

This chain joins TRBV28 and TRBJ2-7, with D perhaps TRBD1 (5 bases). With 7 bases removed from V and 1 base from J, the gap between germline ends came to 14 bases. Germline V lookup: CDR1 MDHEN, CDR2 SYDVKM. The length of the CDR3 is 14 residues. The CDR3 spells CASTARRESYEQYF. Written as DNA, the CDR3 is TGTGCCAGCACCGCGCGCAGGGAATCCTACGAGCAGTACTTC.

The gene calls are TRBV6-1 and TRBJ2-7; no definite D call. The germline V and J ends were trimmed by 6 bases and 2 bases, with 11 bases remaining between them. The germline CDR1 and CDR2 sequences are MNHNS and SASEGT. The CDR3 covers 13 residues. The CDR3 DNA sequence: TGTGCCAGCAGCCCCGGTTCTCCCTACGAGCAGTACTTC. Residues: CASSPGSPYEQYF.

The sample holds one count of this clone. The chain is built from TRBV15 and TRBJ2-1; no firm D call. CDR1 is LNHNV and CDR2 is YYDKDF in the germline V gene (reference sequence). V lost 7 bases to trimming and J lost 4 bases, with 11 bases between them. The length of the CDR3 is 13 residues. CDR3 loop: CATKKSPYNEQFF. DNA of the CDR3: TGTGCCACCAAGAAAAGTCCATACAATGAGCAGTTCTTC.

As to this clone: The sample carries other DNA sequences with the same CDR3. V is TRBV7-6 and J is TRBJ2-1, with 10 bases that match TRBD2. CDR3 size: 16 residues. Germline trimming cut 4 bases from V and 2 bases from J; bases unmatched to any gene: 5. Germline V gene sequence: CDR1 SGHVS, CDR2 FNYEAQ. The CDR3 here is CASSSTGTSAYNEQFF. The CDR3 DNA sequence: TGTGCCAGCAGCTCAACCGGGACTAGCGCCTACAATGAGCAGTTCTTC. The variable domain in full, with the rest retrieved from reference TRBV7-6 and TRBJ2-1, is GAGVSQSPRYKVTKRGQDVALRCDPISGHVSLYWYRQALGQGPEFLTYFNYEAQQDKSGLPNDRFSAERPEGSISTLTIQRTEQRDSAMYRCASSSTGTSAYNEQFFGPGTRLTVL.

This clone appeared a few times. Written as DNA, the CDR3 is TGTGCCAGCAGGAGCAAATACACGAGACTGAAGTCTGAAGCTTTCTTT. Translation gives CASRSKYTRLKSEAFF. This rearrangement joins TRBV28 to TRBJ1-1; D is undetermined. V was cut by 6 bases and J by 6 bases, with 23 bases left in between. The CDR3 consists of 16 residues. Per the germline V gene, CDR1 is MDHEN and CDR2 is SYDVKM.

In this sample, this clone is medium-sized. The chain uses TRBV5-4 and TRBJ2-7; 14 positions agree with TRBD2. CDR1 is SGHNT, CDR2 YYREEE, per germline (reference sequence). The J segment lost 1 base and the V segment lost 5 bases, leaving 5 bases of the junction unmatched. The CDR3 has 16 amino acids. The chain's CDR3 is CASRAGTSGSSYEQYF. The CDR3 region has the DNA TGTGCCAGCAGAGCCGGGACTAGCGGGAGTTCCTACGAGCAGTACTTC.

The chain links TRBV23-1 to TRBJ2-4; D possibly corresponds to TRBD1 (5 bases). TRBV23-1 is an open reading frame whose function is uncertain. CDR3 length: 14 residues. Trimming left V 6 bases short and J 0 bases short, with 9 bases between. This chain's CDR3 is CASSPDRAKNIQYF. The CDR3 bases are TGCGCCAGCAGCCCCGACAGAGCCAAAAACATTCAGTACTTC.

The rearrangement joins TRBV5-1 to TRBJ2-7; TRBD2 aligns across 7 bases. Germline V gene data show CDR1 as SGHRS and CDR2 as YFSETQ. This CDR3 comprises 14 residues. Trimming took 4 bases from V and 4 from J; bases not matched to a gene: 8. CDR3 sequence reads: CASSGWEGPYEQYF. CDR3 nucleotides: TGCGCCAGCAGCGGGTGGGAGGGACCTTACGAGCAGTACTTC. Based on the CDR3 plus reference TRBV5-1 and TRBJ2-7, the full variable domain is KAGVTQTPRYLIKTRGQQVTLSCSPISGHRSVSWYQQTPGQGLQFLFEYFSETQRNKGNFPGRFSGRQFSNSRSEMNVSTLELGDSALYLCASSGWEGPYEQYFGPGTRLTVT.

The chain links TRBV6-9 to TRBJ2-3; TRBD2 matches 10 bases. CDR1 and CDR2 from the germline V gene are MNHGY and SVAAGI. This CDR3 contains 13 residues. Trimming removed 8 bases from V and 1 base from J; junction bases left unmatched: 0. CDR3: CASGLAGTDTQYF. As DNA, the CDR3 is TGTGCCAGCGGACTAGCGGGCACAGATACGCAGTATTTT.

A few counts support this clone. J is TRBJ2-7 and V is TRBV30; D may be TRBD1 (6 bases). V was pared by 3 bases and J by 3 bases, with 12 bases between. The CDR3 loop spans 13 amino acids. CDR1 GTSNPN and CDR2 SVGIG come from the germline V gene (reference sequence). Here the CDR3 DNA reads TGTGCCTGGAGCCAGGGGTCTGGCTACGAGCAGTACTTC. This encodes CAWSQGSGYEQYF.

The chain joins TRBV6-5 to TRBJ2-2; a weak D match, TRBD1 (5 bases). Between the trimmed V and J ends, which lost 6 bases and 4 bases, there was a span of 12 bases. This CDR3 spans 14 amino acids. CDR1 and CDR2 (germline): MNHEY, SVGAGI. CDR3 DNA sequence: TGTGCCAGCAGCTATCAGGGCTTCACCGGGGAGCTGTTTTTT. It yields the protein CASSYQGFTGELFF.

The chain employs TRBV5-6 and TRBJ2-5; TRBD2 agrees at 11 bases. Trimming at V came to 0 bases and at J to 5 bases, leaving 3 bases not matched to a gene. Germline V CDR1 and CDR2: SGHDT, YYEEEE. The length of the CDR3 is 15 residues. For the CDR3, the DNA is TGTGCCAGCAGCTTGGTGGCTAGCGGGGGGGAGACCCAGTACTTC. This translates into CASSLVASGGETQYF.

The chain recombines TRBV7-3 with TRBJ1-6; D is perhaps TRBD1 (5 bases). The CDR3 runs 17 residues. Germline V gives CDR1 SGHTA, CDR2 FQGTGA. Between the trimmed V and J ends, which lost 3 bases and 7 bases, there was a span of 19 bases. CDR3 in DNA: TGTGCCAGCAGCTTCGTACGGGGCGGGGCGCGAAATTCACCCCTCCACTTT. Protein: CASSFVRGGARNSPLHF.

The V call is TRBV28, the J call TRBJ2-5; the D is unclear. V was shortened by 7 bases and J by 2 bases, with 11 bases between the two germline ends. This CDR3 region has 13 residues. Germline lookup yields CDR1 MDHEN and CDR2 SYDVKM. CDR3: CASTRRGQETQYF. The CDR3 DNA reads TGTGCCAGCACGCGGAGAGGTCAAGAGACCCAGTACTTC. Using reference TRBV28 and TRBJ2-5 for the parts outside the CDR3, the full variable domain is DVKVTQSSRYLVKRTGEKVFLECVQDMDHENMFWYRQDPGLGLRLIYFSYDVKMKEKGDIPEGYSVSREKKERFSLILESASTNQTSMYLCASTRRGQETQYFGPGTRLLVL.

Regarding this clone: This same CDR3 is encoded by further DNA sequences in the sample. This chain joins TRBV4-1 and TRBJ2-7, with 9 bases lining up with TRBD1. Looked up from germline, CDR1 is MGHRA and CDR2 is YSYEKL. Germline trimming cut 0 bases from V and 0 bases from J; bases unmatched to any gene: 3. CDR3 length: 16 residues. CDR3 nucleotide sequence: TGCGCCAGCAGCCAAGACGGGACAGGGAGCTCCTACGAGCAGTACTTC. This codes for CASSQDGTGSSYEQYF.

The chain uses TRBV7-8 and TRBJ1-5, with unresolved D. The germline V gene encodes CDR1 SGHVS and CDR2 FQNEAQ. V was cut by 5 bases and J by 0 bases, with 20 bases left in between. The CDR3 contains 18 residues. Here the CDR3 DNA reads TGTGCCAGCAGCCCGAGGAGGTCTGGAGAATATAGCAATCAGCCCCAGCATTTT. Its protein is CASSPRRSGEYSNQPQHF.

The chain links TRBV5-1 to TRBJ1-2; D gene ambiguous. CDR3 length: 15 amino acids. V lost 1 base to trimming and J lost 6 bases, with 16 bases between them. Germline V gene sequence: CDR1 SGHRS, CDR2 YFSETQ. The CDR3 sequence is CASSLSPGREDGYTF. The CDR3 DNA follows: TGCGCCAGCAGCTTGAGCCCAGGCCGAGAGGATGGCTACACCTTC.

The chain recombines TRBV7-3 with TRBJ2-2; the D gene is possibly TRBD2 (5 bases). The V and J ends lost 8 bases and 1 base respectively, with 11 bases between them. The CDR3 spans 14 residues. CDR1 and CDR2 from the germline V gene are SGHTA and FQGTGA. The CDR3 DNA follows: TGTGCCAGCGGCTCCGGGGTGAACACCGGGGAGCTGTTTTTT. Translated: CASGSGVNTGELFF.

This sequence joins TRBV28 and TRBJ2-7; TRBD1 might be the D (5 bases). Per germline, CDR1 MDHEN and CDR2 SYDVKM. The CDR3 spans 16 residues. The V end was cut by 2 bases, the J end by 7 bases, with 21 bases between. In DNA form, the CDR3 reads TGTGCCAGCAGTTTAGCAGGGTCCTCCCTACTGAGTGAGCAGTACTTC. Translating gives CASSLAGSSLLSEQYF. Supplemented by reference TRBV28 and TRBJ2-7, the full variable domain reads DVKVTQSSRYLVKRTGEKVFLECVQDMDHENMFWYRQDPGLGLRLIYFSYDVKMKEKGDIPEGYSVSREKKERFSLILESASTNQTSMYLCASSLAGSSLLSEQYFGPGTRLTVT.

The chain has TRBV4-1 and TRBJ2-3; no reliable D call. CDR1 is MGHRA, CDR2 YSYEKL, per germline. The V end lost 0 bases, the J end lost 6 bases, and 19 bases lay between the germline ends. The CDR3 runs to 17 residues. This CDR3 is CASSQEPQVIYADTQYF. In nucleotides, the CDR3 is TGCGCCAGCAGCCAAGAACCCCAGGTGATTTATGCCGATACGCAGTATTTT.

In its sample, this clone was seen a few times. This rearrangement joins TRBV5-1 to TRBJ2-7; 7 bases map to TRBD2. CDR3 length equals 16 residues. Looked up from germline, CDR1 is SGHRS and CDR2 is YFSETQ. With 5 bases clipped from V and 2 bases from J, the junction kept 13 bases outside the gene matches. The CDR3 DNA sequence: TGCGCCAGCAGGGGGGGGACCGGTCTCTTGACCTACGAGCAGTACTTC. Encoded protein: CASRGGTGLLTYEQYF.

The rearrangement uses TRBV13 and TRBJ2-7; D ambiguous. CDR3 length equals 12 residues. Germline V gene data show CDR1 as PRHDT and CDR2 as FYEKMQ (reference sequence). V was cut by 1 base and J by 6 bases, with 7 bases left in between. This CDR3 is CASSLEASEQYF. CDR3 sequence (DNA): TGTGCCAGCAGCTTAGAGGCGAGCGAGCAGTACTTC.

This clone was picked up one time. V usage is TRBV29-1 and J usage is TRBJ2-2; D is unresolved. Germline V gives CDR1 SQVTM, CDR2 ANQGSEA. Trimming pared 7 bases from V and 4 bases from J, leaving 7 bases between. This CDR3 has 11 amino acids. As DNA, the CDR3 is TGCAGCGCACTCATCACCGGGGAGCTGTTTTTT. It is translated as CSALITGELFF.

This clone was recorded a few times. The chain recombines TRBV4-1 with TRBJ2-7, with 9 bases fitting TRBD1. The V and J ends lost 4 bases and 0 bases, in that order; junction bases with no gene match: 4. Germline V gives CDR1 MGHRA, CDR2 YSYEKL. The CDR3 consists of 15 residues. CDR3 sequence: CASSRSGQGSYEQYF. DNA of the CDR3: TGCGCCAGCAGCCGCTCGGGACAGGGCTCCTACGAGCAGTACTTC.